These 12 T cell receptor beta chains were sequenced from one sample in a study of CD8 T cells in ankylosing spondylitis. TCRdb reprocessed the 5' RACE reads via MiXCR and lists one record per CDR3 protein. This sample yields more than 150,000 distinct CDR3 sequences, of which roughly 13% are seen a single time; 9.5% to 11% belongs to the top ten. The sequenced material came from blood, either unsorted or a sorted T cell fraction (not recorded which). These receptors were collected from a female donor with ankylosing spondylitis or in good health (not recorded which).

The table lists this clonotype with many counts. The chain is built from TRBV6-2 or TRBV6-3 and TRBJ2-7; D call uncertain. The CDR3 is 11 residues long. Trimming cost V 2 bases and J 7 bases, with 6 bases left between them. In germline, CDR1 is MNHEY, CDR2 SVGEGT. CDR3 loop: CASSYDGEQYF. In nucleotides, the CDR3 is TGTGCCAGCAGTTACGACGGGGAGCAGTACTTC.

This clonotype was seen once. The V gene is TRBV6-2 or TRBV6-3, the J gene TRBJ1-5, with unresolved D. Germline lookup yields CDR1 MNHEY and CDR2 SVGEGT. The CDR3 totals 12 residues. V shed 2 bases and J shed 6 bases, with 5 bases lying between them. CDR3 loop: CASSYAVQPQHF. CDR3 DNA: TGTGCCAGCAGTTACGCGGTTCAGCCCCAGCATTTT.

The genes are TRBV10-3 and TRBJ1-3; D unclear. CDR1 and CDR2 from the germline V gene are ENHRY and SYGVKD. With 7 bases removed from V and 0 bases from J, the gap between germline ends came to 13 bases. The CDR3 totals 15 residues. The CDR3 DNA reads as TGTGCCATCACCCCCCAGGCCGGCTCTGGAAACACCATATATTTT. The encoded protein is CAITPQAGSGNTIYF.

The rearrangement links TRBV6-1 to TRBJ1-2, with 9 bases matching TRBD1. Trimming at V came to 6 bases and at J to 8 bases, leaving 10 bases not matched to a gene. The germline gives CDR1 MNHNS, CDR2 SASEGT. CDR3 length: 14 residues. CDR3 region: CASSRITGGEGYTF. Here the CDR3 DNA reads TGTGCCAGCAGCCGAATCACAGGGGGCGAGGGCTACACCTTC.

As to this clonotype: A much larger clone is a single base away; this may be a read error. The CDR3 DNA reads as TGTGCCACCATTGATGGTACGTCCTTCTCCTACAATGAGCAGTTCTTC. Its translation is CATIDGTSFSYNEQFF. The chain uses TRBV24-1 and TRBJ2-1; D remains unclear. CDR1 is KGHDR, CDR2 SFDVKD, per germline. The CDR3 is 16 residues long.

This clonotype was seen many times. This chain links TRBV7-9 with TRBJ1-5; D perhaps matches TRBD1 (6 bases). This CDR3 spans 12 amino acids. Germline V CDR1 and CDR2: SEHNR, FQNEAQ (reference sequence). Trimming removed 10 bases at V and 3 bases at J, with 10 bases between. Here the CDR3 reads CATRQDNQPQHF. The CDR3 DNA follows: TGTGCCACCCGACAGGACAATCAGCCCCAGCATTTT.

CDR3 sequence: CSAAGPSGDEQFF. DNA of the CDR3: TGCAGTGCTGCGGGACCCTCCGGGGATGAGCAGTTCTTC. J is TRBJ2-1 and V is TRBV20-1, with D possibly being TRBD2 (6 bases). Germline V gives CDR1 DFQATT, CDR2 SNEGSKA (reference sequence). The V end was cut by 5 bases, the J end by 8 bases, with 16 bases between. The CDR3 runs to 13 residues.

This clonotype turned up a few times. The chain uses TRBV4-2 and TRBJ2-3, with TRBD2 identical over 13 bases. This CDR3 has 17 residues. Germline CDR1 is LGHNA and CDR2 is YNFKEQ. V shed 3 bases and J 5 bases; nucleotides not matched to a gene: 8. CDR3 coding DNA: TGTGCCAGCAGCCAGGACGGGACTAGCGGGATGGGAGATACGCAGTATTTT. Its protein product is CASSQDGTSGMGDTQYF.

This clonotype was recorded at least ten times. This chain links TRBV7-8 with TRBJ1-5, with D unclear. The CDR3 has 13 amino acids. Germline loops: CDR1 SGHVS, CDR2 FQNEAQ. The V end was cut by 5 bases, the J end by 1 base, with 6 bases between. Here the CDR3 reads CASSVSSNQPQHF. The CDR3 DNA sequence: TGTGCCAGCAGCGTTTCGAGCAATCAGCCCCAGCATTTT.

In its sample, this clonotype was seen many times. The CDR3 sequence is CASTKTLRDKETQYF. CDR3 nucleotide sequence: TGTGCCAGCACCAAAACCCTCCGGGACAAAGAGACCCAGTACTTC. The rearrangement uses TRBV7-8 and TRBJ2-5, with TRBD1 as a possible D gene (6 bases). Germline loops: CDR1 SGHVS, CDR2 FQNEAQ. Trimming removed 7 bases at V and 3 bases at J, with 18 bases between. This CDR3 has 15 amino acids.

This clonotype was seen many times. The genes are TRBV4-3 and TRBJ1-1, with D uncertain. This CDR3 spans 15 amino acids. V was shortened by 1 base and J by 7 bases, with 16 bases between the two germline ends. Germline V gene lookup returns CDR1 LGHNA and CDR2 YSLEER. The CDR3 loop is CASSQVEGGVGEAFF. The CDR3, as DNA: TGCGCCAGCAGCCAAGTGGAGGGTGGGGTCGGTGAAGCTTTCTTT.

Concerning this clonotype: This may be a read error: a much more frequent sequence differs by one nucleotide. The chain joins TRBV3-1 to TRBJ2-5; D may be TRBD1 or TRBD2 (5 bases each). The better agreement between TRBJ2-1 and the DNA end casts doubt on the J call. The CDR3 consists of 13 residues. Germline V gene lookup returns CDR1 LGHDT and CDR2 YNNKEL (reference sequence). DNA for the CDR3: TGTGCCAGCAGCCGGGACGGAGAAGAGACCCAGTTCTTC. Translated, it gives CASSRDGEETQFF.